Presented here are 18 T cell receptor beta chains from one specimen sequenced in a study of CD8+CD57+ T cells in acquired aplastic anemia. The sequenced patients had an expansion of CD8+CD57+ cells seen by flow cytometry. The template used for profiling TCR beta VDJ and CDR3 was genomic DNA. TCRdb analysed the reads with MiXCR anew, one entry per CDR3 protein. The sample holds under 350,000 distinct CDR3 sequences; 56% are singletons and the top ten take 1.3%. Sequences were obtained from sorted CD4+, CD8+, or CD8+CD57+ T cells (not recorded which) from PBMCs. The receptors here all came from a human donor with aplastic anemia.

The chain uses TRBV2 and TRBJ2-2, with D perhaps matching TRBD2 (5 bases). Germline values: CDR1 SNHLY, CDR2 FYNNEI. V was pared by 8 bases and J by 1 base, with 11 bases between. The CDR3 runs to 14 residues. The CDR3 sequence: CASEDGVNTGELFF. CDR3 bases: TGTGCCAGCGAGGACGGGGTGAACACCGGGGAGCTGTTTTTT.

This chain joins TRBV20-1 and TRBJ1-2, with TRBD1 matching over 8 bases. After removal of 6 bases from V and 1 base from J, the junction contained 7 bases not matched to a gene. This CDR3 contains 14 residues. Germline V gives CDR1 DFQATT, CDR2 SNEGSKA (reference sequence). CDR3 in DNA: TGCAGTGCGCGAGGACAGGGCTTTAACTATGGCTACACCTTC. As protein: CSARGQGFNYGYTF.

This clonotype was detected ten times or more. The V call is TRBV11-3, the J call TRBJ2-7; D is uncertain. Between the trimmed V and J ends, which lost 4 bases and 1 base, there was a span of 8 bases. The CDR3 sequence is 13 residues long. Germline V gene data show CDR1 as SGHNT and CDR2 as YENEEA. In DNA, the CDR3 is TGTGCCAGCAGCTATGCCGGTTCCTACGAGCAGTACTTC. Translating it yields CASSYAGSYEQYF.

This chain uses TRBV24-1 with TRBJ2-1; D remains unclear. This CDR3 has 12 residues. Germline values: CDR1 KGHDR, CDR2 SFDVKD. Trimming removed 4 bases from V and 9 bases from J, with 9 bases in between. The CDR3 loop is CATSDSDTEQFF. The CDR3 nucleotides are TGTGCCACCAGTGACTCCGACACTGAGCAGTTCTTC.

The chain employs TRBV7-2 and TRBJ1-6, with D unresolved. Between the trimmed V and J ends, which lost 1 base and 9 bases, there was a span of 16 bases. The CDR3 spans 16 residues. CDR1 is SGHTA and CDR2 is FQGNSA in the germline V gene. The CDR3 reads CASSLEEGRRGSPLHF. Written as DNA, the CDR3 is TGTGCCAGCAGCTTAGAAGAAGGCAGACGGGGTTCACCCCTCCACTTT.

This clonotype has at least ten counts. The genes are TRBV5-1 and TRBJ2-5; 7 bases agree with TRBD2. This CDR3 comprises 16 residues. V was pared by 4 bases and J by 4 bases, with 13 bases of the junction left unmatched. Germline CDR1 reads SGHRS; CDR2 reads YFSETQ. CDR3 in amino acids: CASSPGGGLARETQYF. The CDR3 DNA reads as TGCGCCAGCAGCCCGGGAGGTGGGCTAGCGAGAGAGACCCAGTACTTC.

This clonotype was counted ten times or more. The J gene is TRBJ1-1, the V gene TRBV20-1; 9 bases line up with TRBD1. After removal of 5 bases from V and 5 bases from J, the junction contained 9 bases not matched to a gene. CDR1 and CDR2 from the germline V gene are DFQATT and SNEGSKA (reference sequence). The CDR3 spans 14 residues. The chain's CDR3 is CSALSGTGNTEAFF. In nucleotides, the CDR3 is TGCAGTGCTTTGTCCGGGACAGGGAATACTGAAGCTTTCTTT.

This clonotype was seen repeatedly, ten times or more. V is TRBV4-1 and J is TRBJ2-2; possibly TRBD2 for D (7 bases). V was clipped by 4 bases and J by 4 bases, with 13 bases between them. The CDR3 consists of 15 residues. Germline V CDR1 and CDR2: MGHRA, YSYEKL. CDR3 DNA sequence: TGCGCCAGCAGCCTACAGGGAGGGGGCACCGGGGAGCTGTTTTTT. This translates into CASSLQGGGTGELFF.

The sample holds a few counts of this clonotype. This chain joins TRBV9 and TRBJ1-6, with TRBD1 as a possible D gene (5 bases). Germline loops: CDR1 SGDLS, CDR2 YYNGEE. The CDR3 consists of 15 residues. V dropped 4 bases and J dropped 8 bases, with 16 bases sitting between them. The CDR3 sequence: CASSPQSGADSPLHF. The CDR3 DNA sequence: TGTGCCAGCAGCCCACAGTCCGGGGCCGATTCACCCCTCCACTTT.

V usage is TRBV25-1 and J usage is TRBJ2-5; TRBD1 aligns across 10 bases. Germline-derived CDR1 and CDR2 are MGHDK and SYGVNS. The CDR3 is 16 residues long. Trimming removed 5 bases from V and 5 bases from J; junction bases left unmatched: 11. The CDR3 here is CASSYPGQGRRETQYF. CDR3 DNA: TGTGCCAGCAGTTACCCGGGACAGGGGCGTCGGGAGACCCAGTACTTC.

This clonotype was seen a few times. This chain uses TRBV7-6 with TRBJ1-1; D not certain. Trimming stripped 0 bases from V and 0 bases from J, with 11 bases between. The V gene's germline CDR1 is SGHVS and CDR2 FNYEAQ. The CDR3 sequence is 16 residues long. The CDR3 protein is CASSLASGQLNTEAFF. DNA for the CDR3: TGTGCCAGCAGCTTAGCGAGTGGTCAGTTGAACACTGAAGCTTTCTTT.

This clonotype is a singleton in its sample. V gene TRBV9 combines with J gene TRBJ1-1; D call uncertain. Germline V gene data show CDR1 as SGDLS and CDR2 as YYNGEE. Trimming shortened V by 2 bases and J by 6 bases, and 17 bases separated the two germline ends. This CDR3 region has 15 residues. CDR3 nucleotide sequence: TGTGCCAGCAGCGTCCGCCTGGGTGGAGAGGCTGAAGCTTTCTTT. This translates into CASSVRLGGEAEAFF.

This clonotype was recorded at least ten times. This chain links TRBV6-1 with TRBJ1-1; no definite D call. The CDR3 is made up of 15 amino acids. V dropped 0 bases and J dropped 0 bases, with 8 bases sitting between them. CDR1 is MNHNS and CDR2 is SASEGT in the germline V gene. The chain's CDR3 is CASSEARSMNTEAFF. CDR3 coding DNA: TGTGCCAGCAGTGAAGCGAGGTCCATGAACACTGAAGCTTTCTTT.

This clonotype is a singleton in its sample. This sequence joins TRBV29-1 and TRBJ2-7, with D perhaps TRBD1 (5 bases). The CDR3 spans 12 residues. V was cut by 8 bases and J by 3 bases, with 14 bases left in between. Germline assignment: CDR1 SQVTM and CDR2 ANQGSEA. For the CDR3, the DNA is TGCAGCTTGGGTCAGGGTGTCTACGAGCAGTACTTC. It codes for CSLGQGVYEQYF.

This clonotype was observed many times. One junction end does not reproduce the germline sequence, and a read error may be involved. The CDR3 DNA follows: TGTGCCAGCCTCCGGACAGGGGCTGGAAACACCATACATTTT. Translating gives CASLRTGAGNTIHF. V gene TRBV2 combines with J gene TRBJ1-3; 9 bases map to TRBD1. CDR1 and CDR2 (germline): SNHLY, FYNNEI. The CDR3 spans 14 residues.

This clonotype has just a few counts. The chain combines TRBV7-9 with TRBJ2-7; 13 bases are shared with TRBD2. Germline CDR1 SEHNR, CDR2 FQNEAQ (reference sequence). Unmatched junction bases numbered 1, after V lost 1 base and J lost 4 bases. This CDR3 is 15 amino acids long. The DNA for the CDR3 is TGTGCCAGCAGCTTAGTGGGACTAGCGGGATACGAGCAGTACTTC. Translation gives CASSLVGLAGYEQYF. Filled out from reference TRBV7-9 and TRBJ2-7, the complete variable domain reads DTGVSQNPRHKITKRGQNVTFRCDPISEHNRLYWYRQTLGQGPEFLTYFQNEAQLEKSRLLSDRFSAERPKGSFSTLEIQRTEQGDSAMYLCASSLVGLAGYEQYFGPGTRLTVT.

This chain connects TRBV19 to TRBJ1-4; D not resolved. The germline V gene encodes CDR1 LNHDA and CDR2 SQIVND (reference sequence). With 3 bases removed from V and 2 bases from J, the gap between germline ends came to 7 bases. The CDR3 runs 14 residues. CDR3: CASSIVRTNEKLFF. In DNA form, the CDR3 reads TGTGCCAGTAGTATCGTCAGGACTAATGAAAAACTGTTTTTT.

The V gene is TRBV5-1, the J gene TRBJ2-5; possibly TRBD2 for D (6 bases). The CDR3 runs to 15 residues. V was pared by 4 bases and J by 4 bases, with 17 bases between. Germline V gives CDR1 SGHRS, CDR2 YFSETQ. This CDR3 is CASSTGGVSGETQYF. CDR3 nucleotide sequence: TGCGCCAGCAGCACCGGCGGGGTCTCCGGAGAGACCCAGTACTTC. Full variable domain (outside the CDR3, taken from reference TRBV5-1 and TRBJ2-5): KAGVTQTPRYLIKTRGQQVTLSCSPISGHRSVSWYQQTPGQGLQFLFEYFSETQRNKGNFPGRFSGRQFSNSRSEMNVSTLELGDSALYLCASSTGGVSGETQYFGPGTRLLVL.